Listed here are 12 T cell receptor beta chains from one sample, sequenced in a study of CD8 T cells in ankylosing spondylitis. Regarding the study as a whole: Characteristic of ankylosing spondylitis blood, it appeared, was a TCR beta motif comprising several highly homologous variants.

Each CDR3 protein is one row after TCRdb ran MiXCR on the 5' RACE reads. The table includes 470,000 or so distinct CDR3 sequences, roughly a quarter detected once. These TCRs' antigens remain unknown. Sequenced input: blood, either unsorted or a sorted T cell fraction (not recorded which). These receptors were taken from a male donor with ankylosing spondylitis.

The genes are TRBV15 and TRBJ1-5, with D uncertain. The CDR3 is made up of 12 amino acids. Trimming pared 2 bases from V and 7 bases from J, leaving 6 bases between. The germline CDR1 and CDR2 sequences are LNHNV and YYDKDF (reference sequence). The CDR3: CATSRSCQPQHF. CDR3 coding DNA: TGTGCCACCAGCAGAAGCTGCCAGCCCCAGCATTTT.

The rearrangement links TRBV4-1 to TRBJ1-2; tentative D call: TRBD1 (6 bases). Per germline, CDR1 MGHRA and CDR2 YSYEKL. The V end lost 2 bases, the J end lost 4 bases, and 11 bases lay between the germline ends. The CDR3 is 14 residues long. CDR3 sequence (DNA): TGCGCCAGCAGCCAAAACAGGGATCCCTATGGCTACACCTTC. It yields the protein CASSQNRDPYGYTF.

The chain couples TRBV12-3 or TRBV12-4 to TRBJ1-3, with 8 bases aligning to TRBD1. CDR3 length: 14 amino acids. Trimming at V came to 6 bases and at J to 3 bases, leaving 4 bases not matched to a gene. The CDR3: CASRIQGGGNTIYF. CDR3 sequence (DNA): TGTGCCAGCAGAATACAGGGGGGTGGAAACACCATATATTTT.

This clonotype was found a few times. The chain combines TRBV7-2 with TRBJ2-1, with no clear D. V lost 4 bases, J lost 6 bases, and 7 bases lay in between. The CDR3 sequence is 12 residues long. Germline values: CDR1 SGHTA, CDR2 FQGNSA. This CDR3 is CASSSQANEQFF. In DNA form, the CDR3 reads TGTGCCAGCAGCTCTCAGGCCAATGAGCAGTTCTTC.

V is TRBV29-1 and J is TRBJ2-6; the D gene is possibly TRBD2 (5 bases). This CDR3 region has 15 residues. Germline CDR1 is SQVTM and CDR2 is ANQGSEA. Trimming cost V 5 bases and J 2 bases, with 13 bases left between them. CDR3 sequence: CSVPSWGAGANVLTF. DNA of the CDR3: TGCAGCGTTCCGAGCTGGGGAGCTGGGGCCAACGTCCTGACTTTC. Full variable domain (rest looked up from reference TRBV29-1 and TRBJ2-6): SAVISQKPSRDICQRGTSLTIQCQVDSQVTMMFWYRQQPGQSLTLIATANQGSEATYESGFVIDKFPISRPNLTFSTLTVSNMSPEDSSIYLCSVPSWGAGANVLTFGAGSRLTVL.

This clonotype has more than one count but fewer than ten. This chain connects TRBV21-1 to TRBJ1-4; the table names TRBD1, a call not compared with the DNA. TRBV21-1 is shown as a pseudogene. The CDR3 extends over 16 amino acids. CDR3 sequence: CASSKDRNRGGEKLFF. The DNA for the CDR3 is TGTGCCAGCAGCAAAGATCGGAACAGGGGAGGTGAAAAACTGTTTTTT.

The V and J genes are TRBV5-1 and TRBJ2-3; D might be TRBD1 (6 bases). The V end lost 3 bases, the J end lost 0 bases, and 11 bases lay between the germline ends. The CDR3 loop spans 15 amino acids. Germline CDR1 and CDR2: SGHRS and YFSETQ. The CDR3 region is CASSSDRASTDTQYF. DNA for the CDR3: TGCGCCAGCAGCTCGGACAGAGCAAGCACAGATACGCAGTATTTT.

There are a few counts of this clonotype. The rearrangement joins TRBV12-3 or TRBV12-4 to TRBJ2-1, with 10 nucleotides matching TRBD2. Germline trimming cut 10 bases from V and 9 bases from J; bases unmatched to any gene: 12. This CDR3 is built from 14 residues. CDR3 sequence (DNA): TGTGCCACCGCGGGACTAGCGACGGTCGGTGAGCAGTTCTTC. Translated: CATAGLATVGEQFF.

This sequence joins TRBV29-1 and TRBJ1-5; the match to TRBD1 covers 8 bases. The V gene end was trimmed by 4 bases and the J gene end by 5 bases; junction bases not matched to a gene: 7. Germline V gene sequence: CDR1 SQVTM, CDR2 ANQGSEA. This CDR3 comprises 14 residues. The CDR3 sequence: CSVVGQGKDQPQHF. CDR3 bases: TGCAGCGTTGTAGGACAGGGAAAGGATCAGCCCCAGCATTTT.

The J gene is TRBJ2-1, the V gene TRBV12-3 or TRBV12-4; D call uncertain. The CDR3 has 12 amino acids. Trimming cost V 5 bases and J 9 bases, with 11 bases left between them. The CDR3 loop reads CASSLWGGEQFF. The DNA for the CDR3 is TGTGCCAGCAGTCTCTGGGGTGGTGAGCAGTTCTTC.

DNA for the CDR3: TGCAGCGTTGTCAGCTGGACCGAGGGACAGGGTTTTGGCTATGGCTACACCTTC. It yields the protein CSVVSWTEGQGFGYGYTF. V gene TRBV29-1 combines with J gene TRBJ1-2, with 9 nucleotides matching TRBD1. The ends lost 4 bases at V and 4 bases at J; junction bases unmatched: 19. Germline assignment: CDR1 SQVTM and CDR2 ANQGSEA. The CDR3 loop spans 18 amino acids.

The J gene is TRBJ1-1, the V gene TRBV11-2, with 8 bases fitting TRBD1. The J segment lost 5 bases and the V segment lost 3 bases, leaving 5 bases of the junction unmatched. The length of the CDR3 is 14 residues. From germline, CDR1 is SGHAT and CDR2 FQNNGV. CDR3 region: CASSFRWTGTEAFF. The CDR3 coding sequence is TGTGCCAGCAGCTTTAGGTGGACAGGGACTGAAGCTTTCTTT.